This T cell receptor (beta chain) was sequenced in a study of siplizumab effects on memory and regulatory T cells (dated by TCRdb to between 2018 and 2021). In the study overall: The effect of the anti-CD2 antibody siplizumab on alloreactive T-cell subsets was examined in allogeneic mixed lymphocyte reactions constructed from human PBMCs.

Sorted unstimulated T cells, along with proliferating T cells recovered from mixed lymphocyte reactions, underwent TCRbeta CDR3 sequencing. Fresh whole blood from over 8 HLA-typed healthy donors was used to isolate PBMCs. V is pared back by 5 bases and J by 0 bases, with 14 bases lying between the germline termini. CDR1 and CDR2 (MNHEY, SMNVEV) derive from the germline V gene (reference sequence). Reading from cysteine to phenylalanine, the CDR3 counts 15 amino acids. Only the CDR3 region is kept as DNA, spanning 45 bases read in frame from base 1. On this clone itself: Its antigen is still unknown. Per-base qualities were not stored, and no clone one base away is much larger.

The library was prepared using the immunoSEQ multiplex PCR assay. Each sample had roughly 90,000 TCR templates assayed by the deep sequencing platform. Genomic DNA extracted from sorted T cells was used for TCRbeta CDR3 sequencing. The paper's data handling went like this. The R programming language was used for clonal analysis of the TCRbeta CDR3 data. Unstimulated samples were compared with post-reaction CFSE-low samples to define alloreactive CD4+ and CD8+ clones. Regulatory or non-regulatory origin of alloreactive CD4+ clones was assigned by matching sequences to the sorted unstimulated Treg and non-Treg repertoires. TCRdb's version of the immuneACCESS table is confined to in-frame rearrangements and falls short of the full clone set. An unresolved V gene accounts for under half of the shortfall where checked; the remainder is of unknown origin. V and J calls and clone size are as listed in that table; D and trimming were resolved from the DNA. This sample has approximately 48,000 clones in its table, and 93% of those were observed once. The ten largest account for more than 15% of the sample.

Study-wide findings and limitations: Compared with memory T cells, unstimulated naive T cells appeared more diverse, and naive cells seemed to make a substantial contribution to the alloresponse. Whether proliferating Tregs from siplizumab cultures actually had suppressive function was not functionally confirmed. Among mappable alloreactive CD4+ clones, an average Treg-derived fraction of about 69% was observed with siplizumab, compared with roughly 27% in control reactions. Sequences below about 10^-5 frequency were poorly captured, so only a minor fraction of alloreactive clones could be mapped to unstimulated subsets. The cumulative frequency of alloreactive sequences that could be traced back to unstimulated CD4+ memory T cells was significantly reduced by siplizumab. For roughly 75-96% of proliferating CD4+ or CD8+ clones, no naive or memory phenotype could be assigned.

What was sequenced was CD8+ T cells sorted from blood. This receptor chain uses TRBV27 and TRBJ2-7; the D segment cannot be called with confidence. The TCR originated in a human donor in good health. Read as DNA, the sequence is TGTGCCAGCAGTAGGCACGACACGGCCTCCTACGAGCAGTACTTC. Its coded protein is CASSRHDTASYEQYF.